This T cell receptor beta chain was documented in a study of T cells in Graves' hyperthyroidism and ophthalmopathy. On the study more broadly: Peripheral blood was obtained at initial diagnosis, preceding any treatment. Study results and caveats: Expanded thyroid clonotypes (above 0.001) were mostly also found in blood.

Regions amplified from RNA transcripts were the TCR beta CDR3 regions. HTBI primers were used for first-round RT-PCR of the TCR CDR3. TCRdb re-called the multiplex PCR reads through MiXCR, storing one row per CDR3 protein. Found here are approximately 620,000 distinct CDR3 sequences, approximately 15% of them singletons; the top ten hold 5% to 7%. This clonotype was seen repeatedly, ten times or more. Its target is not known. Trimming cost V 5 bases and J 7 bases; bases outside gene matches: 4. The CDR3 is 13 amino acids. Input material: blood. This TCR derives from a woman in her 30s with Graves' hyperthyroidism that later progressed to Graves' ophthalmopathy. The chain combines TRBV12-3 or TRBV12-4 with TRBJ2-5; TRBD1 aligns across 10 bases. CDR3 loop: CASSPDRGGTQYF. The CDR3 DNA is TGTGCCAGCAGTCCGGACAGGGGGGGGACCCAGTACTTC.